This is a list of T cell receptor beta chains from one sample in a study of T cell responses to AZD1222 COVID-19 vaccine. Profiling relied on immunoSEQ multiplex PCR, and the TCRdb table lists in-frame clones only, not all of them. The sample lists about 120,000 clones, more than 85% occurring once. The sample consisted of peripheral blood, taken on day 0 of AZD1222 vaccination. The receptors derive from an adult in good health. Each CDR3 is given with its conserved first and last residue. D genes are given only for firm matches. Some rows mark clone size as missing; the rest say once, few, many or name a class of expanded clone.

D gene	V gene	J gene	clone size	CDR3 protein	CDR3 DNA
TRBD1	TRBV4-2	TRBJ1-2	NA	CASSQDLRGQGRGGYTF	TGTGCCAGCAGCCAAGATCTCAGAGGACAGGGGAGAGGCGGCTACACCTTC
TRBD1	TRBV5-4	TRBJ1-4	NA	CASRSPGQGNEKLFF	TGTGCCAGCAGGTCTCCGGGACAGGGAAATGAAAAACTGTTTTTT
TRBD1	TRBV19	TRBJ1-4	NA	CASRDDRGVEKLFF	TGTGCCAGTAGGGACGACAGGGGCGTTGAAAAACTGTTTTTT
TRBD2	TRBV7-2	TRBJ2-3	NA	CASSRDYRTDTQYF	TGTGCCAGCAGCCGGGACTACCGCACAGATACGCAGTATTTT
NA	TRBV2	TRBJ1-5	NA	CASSEGWNNQPQHF	TGTGCCAGCAGTGAGGGCTGGAACAATCAGCCCCAGCATTTT
TRBD2	TRBV30	TRBJ2-7	NA	CAWPTSGRSRGYF	TGTGCCTGGCCTACTAGCGGGAGGTCCCGAGGGTACTTC
NA	TRBV7-9	TRBJ2-7	NA	CASSYTDSAYEQYF	TGTGCCAGCAGTTATACGGACAGTGCCTACGAGCAGTACTTC
NA	TRBV5-4	TRBJ2-4	NA	CASSQPGTLAKNIQYF	TGTGCCAGCAGCCAACCAGGGACCCTAGCCAAAAACATTCAGTACTTC
NA	TRBV25-1	TRBJ2-7	NA	CASSDHPRGVPHF	TGTGCCAGCAGTGATCATCCCAGGGGCGTTCCACACTTC
NA	TRBV7-2	TRBJ1-1	NA	CAVRGGSEAFF	TGTGCCGTTAGGGGGGGCTCTGAAGCTTTCTTT
NA	TRBV12-5	TRBJ1-3	NA	CASGSGSGPGNTIYF	TGTGCTAGTGGTTCCGGATCAGGGCCTGGAAACACCATATATTTT
NA	TRBV5-1	TRBJ1-1	NA	CASTTSTGSNTEAFF	TGCGCCAGCACCACCTCAACAGGGTCCAACACTGAAGCTTTCTTT
NA	TRBV24-1	TRBJ1-3	NA	CATSDSGNTIYF	TGTGCCACCAGTGATTCTGGAAACACCATATATTTT
NA	TRBV3-1/TRBV3-2	TRBJ1-1	once	CASSHGGLGCVF	TGTGCCAGCAGCCACGGCGGACTCGGATGTGTTTTT
TRBD1	TRBV24-1	TRBJ2-7	NA	CATSGQGDEQYF	TGTGCCACCAGTGGACAGGGAGATGAGCAGTACTTC
NA	TRBV5-4	TRBJ1-2	once	CASTERGSSAGNYGYTF	TGTGCCAGCACCGAAAGGGGGTCTAGTGCTGGTAACTATGGCTACACCTTC
NA	TRBV3-1/TRBV3-2	TRBJ2-7	NA	CASSQGTTEQYF	TGTGCCAGCAGCCAAGGGACGACTGAGCAGTACTTC
NA	TRBV5-1	TRBJ1-5	few	CASSLTGTHQPQHF	TGCGCCAGCAGCTTGACAGGAACCCATCAGCCCCAGCATTTT
TRBD2	TRBV5-6	TRBJ2-1	NA	CASSLAGVTYNEQFF	TGTGCCAGCAGCTTAGCGGGAGTTACCTACAATGAGCAGTTCTTC
NA	TRBV6-5	TRBJ2-7	once	CASRSPGVYEQYF	TGTGCCAGCCGTTCCCCGGGAGTCTACGAGCAGTACTTC
NA	TRBV5-1	TRBJ2-7	NA	CASSPRDRAYEQYF	TGCGCCAGCAGCCCCCGGGACCGAGCCTACGAGCAGTACTTC
NA	TRBV27	TRBJ2-7	NA	CATTRVLGAYEQYF	TGTGCCACCACCCGGGTCCTAGGGGCCTACGAGCAGTACTTC